Listed here are 16 T cell receptor beta chains from one sample, sequenced in a study of T-cell memory formation after mild COVID-19. TCRdb processed the 5' RACE reads anew with MiXCR; each CDR3 protein has one entry. The sample holds 200,000 or so distinct CDR3 sequences, 9.5% seen once. The sequenced sample consisted of PBMCs or a T cell subset sorted from them (not recorded which). All receptors come from a man between 18 and 35 years old who had mild COVID-19 (a few samples of this study predate the infection). Cell type and time point are not known.

This clonotype was found a few times. The chain employs TRBV9 and TRBJ2-1; 7 bases are a match to TRBD1. Germline CDR1 and CDR2: SGDLS and YYNGEE. Unmatched junction bases numbered 8, after V lost 4 bases and J lost 7 bases. The CDR3 covers 14 residues. The CDR3 reads CASSPRQGRNEQFF. Written as DNA, the CDR3 is TGTGCCAGCAGCCCCCGACAGGGTAGGAATGAGCAGTTCTTC.

This chain links TRBV5-1 with TRBJ2-7; the D gene could be TRBD1 or TRBD2 (5 bases each). Trimming took 4 bases from V and 1 from J, leaving 18 bases between them. The CDR3 spans 16 residues. CDR1 and CDR2 (germline): SGHRS, YFSETQ. CDR3 region: CASSLGPGPGSYEQYV. The CDR3 coding sequence is TGCGCCAGCAGCCTGGGACCAGGGCCGGGGTCCTACGAGCAGTACGTC.

This clonotype has more than one count but fewer than ten. V gene TRBV6-4 combines with J gene TRBJ1-1; no reliable D call. Trimming took off 3 bases at V and 1 base at J, with 15 bases between the two ends. Looked up from germline, CDR1 is MRHNA and CDR2 is SNTAGT. This CDR3 contains 16 residues. CDR3 coding DNA: TGTGCCAGCAGTGATCCGACCCCTTTACCGAACACTGAAGCTTTCTTT. Translated: CASSDPTPLPNTEAFF.

The chain recombines TRBV12-3 or TRBV12-4 with TRBJ2-5; TRBD2 matches 9 bases. J gave up 4 bases and V 6 bases, and 6 bases lay outside the gene matches. The CDR3 is made up of 14 amino acids. The CDR3 loop reads CASRRAGGPETQYF. The CDR3 DNA follows: TGTGCCAGCAGACGCGCGGGGGGGCCAGAGACCCAGTACTTC.

The rearrangement joins TRBV6-5 to TRBJ1-6, with a possible D match to TRBD1 (5 bases). CDR3 length equals 16 residues. V dropped 0 bases and J dropped 10 bases, with 16 bases sitting between them. Germline V CDR1 and CDR2: MNHEY, SVGAGI. The CDR3 reads CASSYSTRPRGSPLHF. The CDR3 DNA reads as TGTGCCAGCAGTTACTCGACGAGGCCGAGGGGCTCACCCCTCCACTTT.

This clonotype turned up a few times. The chain is built from TRBV9 and TRBJ1-2, with D unclear. Germline CDR1 and CDR2: SGDLS and YYNGEE. The CDR3 spans 14 residues. Trimming pared 3 bases from V and 2 bases from J, leaving 11 bases between. CDR3 in amino acids: CASSARPTNYGYTF. In DNA form, the CDR3 reads TGTGCCAGCAGCGCCCGACCGACCAACTATGGCTACACCTTC.

The chain has TRBV4-3 and TRBJ2-2; weak D call: TRBD2 (5 bases). There are 13 residues in the CDR3. Trimming pared 6 bases from V and 5 bases from J, leaving 10 bases between. Germline V CDR1 and CDR2: LGHNA, YSLEER. The CDR3 DNA follows: TGCGCCAGCAGATCGGGGTGGACCGGGGAGCTGTTTTTT. Translation: CASRSGWTGELFF.

This clonotype was found a few times. This chain connects TRBV12-3 or TRBV12-4 to TRBJ1-1; possibly TRBD1 for D (5 bases). This CDR3 is 16 amino acids long. Trimming cost V 2 bases and J 1 base, with 14 bases left between them. CDR3 DNA sequence: TGTGCCAGCAGTTTAAGGGGCAGCAGGTGGAACACTGAAGCTTTCTTT. It yields the protein CASSLRGSRWNTEAFF.

The chain links TRBV12-3 or TRBV12-4 to TRBJ1-6; D gene uncertain. V shed 7 bases and J shed 0 bases, with 10 bases lying between them. This CDR3 is 15 amino acids long. CDR3 sequence (DNA): TGTGCCAGCAACGACGGGAGCTCCTATAATTCACCCCTCCACTTT. This encodes CASNDGSSYNSPLHF.

In DNA, the CDR3 is TGTGCCAGCAGCCGAACTCGGGGAGGGGGCGGAGTTGGCTACACCTTC. This sequence encodes CASSRTRGGGGVGYTF. V and J are TRBV7-9 and TRBJ1-2; TRBD1 matches 7 bases. The CDR3 has 16 residues. V was clipped by 5 bases and J by 7 bases; unmatched bases: 16. CDR1 is SEHNR, CDR2 FQNEAQ, per germline (reference sequence).

This chain uses TRBV29-1 with TRBJ2-7, with D perhaps TRBD1 (6 bases). Germline loops: CDR1 SQVTM, CDR2 ANQGSEA. The CDR3 runs 12 residues. The ends were cut back, 4 bases at V and 4 bases at J, with 11 bases in the middle. The CDR3 is CSVAPDSYEQYF. CDR3 bases: TGCAGCGTTGCCCCGGACAGTTACGAGCAGTACTTC.

The rearrangement links TRBV7-2 to TRBJ2-2, with D hard to call. The germline V and J ends were trimmed by 5 bases and 5 bases, with 12 bases remaining between them. This CDR3 has 14 residues. Germline V lookup: CDR1 SGHTA, CDR2 FQGNSA. CDR3 protein: CASSPRRTTGELFF. CDR3 nucleotide sequence: TGTGCCAGCAGCCCCCGGCGAACGACCGGGGAGCTGTTTTTT.

A few counts support this clonotype. The chain has TRBV6-6 and TRBJ2-5; tentatively, D is TRBD1 (5 bases). Germline CDR1 reads MNHNY; CDR2 reads SVGAGI (reference sequence). The CDR3 runs 15 residues. V was trimmed by 0 bases and J by 5 bases, leaving 13 bases between them. As DNA, the CDR3 is TGTGCCAGCAGTTACTCTCGACAGATACGGGAGACCCAGTACTTC. Its protein is CASSYSRQIRETQYF.

V gene TRBV4-3 combines with J gene TRBJ1-2; no clear D gene. Germline loops: CDR1 LGHNA, CDR2 YSLEER. The CDR3 has 14 residues. Trimming cost V 0 bases and J 4 bases, with 9 bases left between them. This CDR3 reads CASSQDLEFYGYTF. The CDR3 region has the DNA TGCGCCAGCAGCCAAGATCTCGAGTTCTATGGCTACACCTTC.

A few counts support this clonotype. V is TRBV27 and J is TRBJ2-3; 9 bases match TRBD1. The CDR3 length is 14 residues. CDR1 MNHEY and CDR2 SMNVEV come from the germline V gene (reference sequence). The trim removed 4 bases at V and 2 bases at J, leaving 1 base unmatched. The CDR3 DNA reads TGTGCCAGCAGTTGGGACAGGGACACAGATACGCAGTATTTT. Protein sequence: CASSWDRDTDTQYF.

The sample holds many counts of this clonotype. The DNA for the CDR3 is TGTGCCAGCAGTTTCGGAGGACGGCTAAGGTGGTTCTTC. Translation gives CASSFGGRLRWFF. V gene TRBV12-3 or TRBV12-4 combines with J gene TRBJ2-1, with D perhaps matching TRBD2 (5 bases). The CDR3 is made up of 13 amino acids. V gave up 3 bases and J gave up 15 bases, with 18 bases separating them.